This T cell receptor beta chain originates from a study of blood T cell repertoires in COVID-19. Study-wide background: Spain, Italy and the United States supplied samples that represented acute and convalescent COVID-19.

Clones were sequenced by immunoSEQ multiplex PCR, and TCRdb holds only the in-frame ones, with some missing. Counted here are about 140,000 clones, approximately 80% occurring once; the ten biggest clones make up approximately 5.1%. Germline loops: CDR1 SGDLS, CDR2 YYNGEE. CDR3 length: 18 amino acids. The V and J ends lost 1 base and 1 base, in that order; junction bases with no gene match: 13. The TCR originated in a man aged 65 to 79 who had been exposed to COVID-19. This chain links TRBV9 with TRBJ2-5; 7 bases are shared with TRBD2. The sequenced material came from PBMCs or T cells enriched from blood (not recorded which). The CDR3 sequence is CASSVKGVGRTSQETQYF. Written as DNA, the CDR3 is TGTGCCAGCAGCGTAAAAGGAGTCGGGAGGACCTCCCAAGAGACCCAGTACTTC.